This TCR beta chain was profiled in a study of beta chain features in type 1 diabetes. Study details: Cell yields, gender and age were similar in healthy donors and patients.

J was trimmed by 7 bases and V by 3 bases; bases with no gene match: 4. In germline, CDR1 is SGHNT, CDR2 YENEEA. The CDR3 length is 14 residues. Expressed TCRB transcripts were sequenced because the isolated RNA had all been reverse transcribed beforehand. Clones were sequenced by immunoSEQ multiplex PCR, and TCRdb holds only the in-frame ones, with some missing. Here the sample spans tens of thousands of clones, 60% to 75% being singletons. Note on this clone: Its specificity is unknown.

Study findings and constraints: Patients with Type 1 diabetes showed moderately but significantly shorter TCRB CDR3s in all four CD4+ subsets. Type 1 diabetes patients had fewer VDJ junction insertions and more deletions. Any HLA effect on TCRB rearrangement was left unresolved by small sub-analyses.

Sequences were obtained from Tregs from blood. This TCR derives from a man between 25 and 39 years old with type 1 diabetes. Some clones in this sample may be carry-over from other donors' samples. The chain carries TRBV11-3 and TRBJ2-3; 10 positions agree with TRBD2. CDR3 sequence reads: CASSFTSGANTQYF. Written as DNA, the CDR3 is TGTGCCAGCAGCTTCACTAGCGGGGCAAATACGCAGTATTTT. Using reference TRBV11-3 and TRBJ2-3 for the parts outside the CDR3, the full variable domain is EAGVVQSPRYKIIEKKQPVAFWCNPISGHNTLYWYLQNLGQGPELLIRYENEEAVDDSQLPKDRFSAERLKGVDSTLKIQPAELGDSAVYLCASSFTSGANTQYFGPGTRLTVL.